This T cell receptor beta chain was found in a study of radiotherapy plus CTLA-4 blockade in lung cancer. Using immunoSEQ multiplex PCR, the repertoire was profiled, and TCRdb retains in-frame clones only, with some absent. The table shows about 50,000 clones, with about 85% occurring only once. The material was peripheral blood, obtained from a patient treated with radiotherapy plus ipilimumab. The receptor was derived from a human donor with non-small cell lung cancer whose response to radiotherapy plus ipilimumab could not be evaluated.

The CDR3, as DNA: TGTGCCAGCAGTTTATTGACAGGGGACATTCAGCCCCAGCATTTT. Translated: CASSLLTGDIQPQHF. The chain recombines TRBV28 with TRBJ1-5; 8 bases agree with TRBD1. CDR3 length: 15 amino acids. CDR1 is MDHEN, CDR2 SYDVKM, per germline. V lost 1 base and J lost 6; bases outside the gene matches: 5.